These T cell receptor beta chains were read from a single sample in a study of technical replicates of blood from several donors. TCRdb's table, derived via immunoSEQ multiplex PCR, lists solely in-frame clones and lacks some. This sample carries over 50,000 clones, about 87% of them seen once, and the ten largest clones take about 5.2%. The sequenced sample consisted of PBMCs. These receptors were collected from a human donor in good health. Some clones in this sample may be carry-over from other donors' samples. CDR3s include the opening cysteine and the closing phenylalanine or tryptophan. The order of the fields is D gene, clone size, V gene, J gene, CDR3 DNA, CDR3 protein. The D gene is left open where the match is weak. Size values are once, few and many counts, or a class for expanded clones, and some rows have none.

d_call: TRBD2
clone_size: NA
v_call: TRBV27
j_call: TRBJ2-7
cdr3_nt: TGTGCCAGCAGTTCGCGGGGGGCGAGCTCCTACGAGCAGTACTTC
cdr3_aa: CASSSRGASSYEQYF

d_call: NA
clone_size: once
v_call: TRBV19
j_call: TRBJ1-2
cdr3_nt: TGTGCCAGTAGTATCGGACAGCCCTATGGCTACACCTTC
cdr3_aa: CASSIGQPYGYTF

d_call: NA
clone_size: NA
v_call: TRBV19
j_call: TRBJ1-2
cdr3_nt: TGTGCCAGTAATAGAGGAGGGATGATCTATGGCTACACCTTC
cdr3_aa: CASNRGGMIYGYTF

d_call: TRBD2
clone_size: NA
v_call: TRBV7-6
j_call: TRBJ2-7
cdr3_nt: TGTGCCAGCAGCTTAGATGGACTAGCGGGCGCCTACGAGCAGTACTTC
cdr3_aa: CASSLDGLAGAYEQYF

d_call: TRBD1
clone_size: NA
v_call: TRBV7-2
j_call: TRBJ2-7
cdr3_nt: TGTGCCAGCAGACCGGACAGGGTAGGCTACGAGCAGTACTTC
cdr3_aa: CASRPDRVGYEQYF

d_call: TRBD2
clone_size: once
v_call: TRBV4-2
j_call: TRBJ2-2
cdr3_nt: TGTGCCAGCAGCGCTAGCGGGGGGCCCGACGGGGAGCTGTTTTTT
cdr3_aa: CASSASGGPDGELFF

d_call: NA
clone_size: few
v_call: TRBV4-1
j_call: TRBJ1-2
cdr3_nt: TGCGCCAGCAGCCAAGGCGTTTTATTTACTACCTATGGCTACACCTTC
cdr3_aa: CASSQGVLFTTYGYTF

d_call: TRBD1
clone_size: NA
v_call: TRBV7-9
j_call: TRBJ2-2
cdr3_nt: TGTGCCAGCAGCTCCCGGGACAGGTTGACCGGGGAGCTGTTTTTT
cdr3_aa: CASSSRDRLTGELFF

d_call: TRBD2
clone_size: NA
v_call: TRBV5-4
j_call: TRBJ2-3
cdr3_nt: TGTGCCAGCAGCATAGCGGGGGGGCGTGATACGCAGTATTTT
cdr3_aa: CASSIAGGRDTQYF

d_call: TRBD1
clone_size: NA
v_call: TRBV10-3
j_call: TRBJ1-1
cdr3_nt: TGTGCCATCAGTTTAGGACAGGGGGGCACTGAAGCTTTCTTT
cdr3_aa: CAISLGQGGTEAFF

d_call: TRBD1
clone_size: NA
v_call: TRBV6-5
j_call: TRBJ2-1
cdr3_nt: TGTGCCAGCAGTTACTCTGGGACAGCCGTAAATGAGCAGTTCTTC
cdr3_aa: CASSYSGTAVNEQFF

d_call: NA
clone_size: NA
v_call: TRBV5-8
j_call: TRBJ1-6
cdr3_nt: TGTGCCAGCAGCCAGCATTCGGGACTTTATAATTCACCCCTCCACTTT
cdr3_aa: CASSQHSGLYNSPLHF

d_call: NA
clone_size: NA
v_call: TRBV28
j_call: TRBJ1-4
cdr3_nt: TGTGCCAGCAGTACTTACAGGGAAAAACTGTTTTTT
cdr3_aa: CASSTYREKLFF

d_call: TRBD1
clone_size: NA
v_call: TRBV5-6
j_call: TRBJ1-2
cdr3_nt: TGTGCCAGCAGCTTGGCCCAGGGGGCTGGTGGCTACACCTTC
cdr3_aa: CASSLAQGAGGYTF

d_call: NA
clone_size: few
v_call: TRBV6-6
j_call: TRBJ1-5
cdr3_nt: TGTGCCAGCGCAGGGAACCCCAATCAGCCCCAGCATTTT
cdr3_aa: CASAGNPNQPQHF

d_call: NA
clone_size: NA
v_call: TRBV4-3
j_call: TRBJ2-7
cdr3_nt: TGCGCCAGCAGCCAAGAGGGGGTTGGAGGGACCTACGAGCAGTACTTC
cdr3_aa: CASSQEGVGGTYEQYF

d_call: TRBD1
clone_size: NA
v_call: TRBV11-2
j_call: TRBJ2-1
cdr3_nt: TGTGCCAGCAGATCGGGGGACAGGGGCAGGTGGGATGAGCAGTTCTTC
cdr3_aa: CASRSGDRGRWDEQFF

d_call: TRBD1
clone_size: few
v_call: TRBV27
j_call: TRBJ2-2
cdr3_nt: TGTGCCAGCAGCGGGACAGGGGTGTTTCGGGAGCTGTTTTTT
cdr3_aa: CASSGTGVFRELFF

d_call: NA
clone_size: many
v_call: TRBV6-4
j_call: TRBJ1-2
cdr3_nt: TGTGCCAGCACGGGGGGGAGCTATGGCTACACCTTC
cdr3_aa: CASTGGSYGYTF

d_call: TRBD2
clone_size: few
v_call: TRBV5-1
j_call: TRBJ2-1
cdr3_nt: TGCGCCAGCAGTGCCAGCGGGGCTTACAATGAGCAGTTCTTC
cdr3_aa: CASSASGAYNEQFF

d_call: TRBD2
clone_size: few
v_call: TRBV29-1
j_call: TRBJ2-7
cdr3_nt: TGCAGCGTTTTTAGCGGGAGGAGTAACGAGCAGTACTTC
cdr3_aa: CSVFSGRSNEQYF

d_call: NA
clone_size: few
v_call: TRBV6-5
j_call: TRBJ1-5
cdr3_nt: TGTGCCAGCAGCCCTCGACAGAATAGCAATCAGCCCCAGCATTTT
cdr3_aa: CASSPRQNSNQPQHF

d_call: TRBD1
clone_size: NA
v_call: TRBV7-2
j_call: TRBJ1-5
cdr3_nt: TGTGCCAGCAGCTTCCAGGACAGGCCCAATCAGCCCCAGCATTTT
cdr3_aa: CASSFQDRPNQPQHF

d_call: NA
clone_size: NA
v_call: TRBV7-3
j_call: TRBJ2-7
cdr3_nt: TGTGCCAGCAGCCCCGGGACTTCTCCTAGCGAGCAGTACTTC
cdr3_aa: CASSPGTSPSEQYF

d_call: NA
clone_size: NA
v_call: TRBV11-2
j_call: TRBJ2-2
cdr3_nt: TGTGCCAGCAGCTCCGGGGTAGCCGGGGAGCTGTTTTTT
cdr3_aa: CASSSGVAGELFF

d_call: TRBD1
clone_size: NA
v_call: TRBV30
j_call: TRBJ1-5
cdr3_nt: TGTGCCTGGAGCCGAACAGGGGGCAGCAATCAGCCCCAGCATTTT
cdr3_aa: CAWSRTGGSNQPQHF

d_call: NA
clone_size: few
v_call: TRBV7-9
j_call: TRBJ1-1
cdr3_nt: TGTGCCAGCATGCAGAAAGGGGGGGGCACTGAAGCTTTCTTT
cdr3_aa: CASMQKGGGTEAFF

d_call: TRBD2
clone_size: NA
v_call: TRBV27
j_call: TRBJ2-7
cdr3_nt: TGTGCCAGCAGTGCACTAGCGGCCCCTTACGAGCAGTACTTC
cdr3_aa: CASSALAAPYEQYF

d_call: NA
clone_size: NA
v_call: TRBV4-3
j_call: TRBJ2-7
cdr3_nt: TGCGCCAGCAGCCAACCAGAACTAGATTTTTCCTACGAGCAGTACTTC
cdr3_aa: CASSQPELDFSYEQYF

d_call: TRBD1
clone_size: once
v_call: TRBV18
j_call: TRBJ1-5
cdr3_nt: TGTGCCAGCTCACCAGGGACAGGGTCGTCGGGTCAGCCCCAGCATTTT
cdr3_aa: CASSPGTGSSGQPQHF

d_call: NA
clone_size: NA
v_call: TRBV6-1
j_call: TRBJ2-1
cdr3_nt: TGTGCCAGCAGTGAAGGGAGATTTGAGCAGTTCTTC
cdr3_aa: CASSEGRFEQFF

d_call: NA
clone_size: NA
v_call: TRBV10-3
j_call: TRBJ2-2
cdr3_nt: TGTGCCACAGGCGGGGAGAGGACCGGGGAGCTGTTTTTT
cdr3_aa: CATGGERTGELFF

d_call: TRBD2
clone_size: NA
v_call: TRBV25-1
j_call: TRBJ2-2
cdr3_nt: TGTGCCAGCACGGGGGGGGTCACCGGGGAGCTGTTTTTT
cdr3_aa: CASTGGVTGELFF

d_call: TRBD2
clone_size: NA
v_call: TRBV6-5
j_call: TRBJ2-7
cdr3_nt: TGTGCCAGCAGTCGGGGGGGCCAGCGAAACTACGAGCAGTACTTC
cdr3_aa: CASSRGGQRNYEQYF

d_call: NA
clone_size: NA
v_call: TRBV4-3
j_call: TRBJ2-1
cdr3_nt: TGCGCCAGCAGCCGCGGTATGGGTGAGCAGTTCTTC
cdr3_aa: CASSRGMGEQFF

d_call: NA
clone_size: NA
v_call: TRBV19
j_call: TRBJ1-5
cdr3_nt: TGTGCCAGTAGTTTAACAGGATTTAGCAATCAGCCCCAGCATTTT
cdr3_aa: CASSLTGFSNQPQHF

d_call: TRBD2
clone_size: NA
v_call: TRBV6-1
j_call: TRBJ2-3
cdr3_nt: TGTGCCAGCAGAGCCGGGACTAGCGGCACAGATACGCAGTATTTT
cdr3_aa: CASRAGTSGTDTQYF

d_call: NA
clone_size: NA
v_call: TRBV19
j_call: TRBJ2-1
cdr3_nt: TGTGCCAGTAGTATCGACGGGGACGGAGGGGTCAATGAGCAGTTCTTC
cdr3_aa: CASSIDGDGGVNEQFF

d_call: NA
clone_size: NA
v_call: TRBV11-2
j_call: TRBJ1-2
cdr3_nt: TGTGCCAGCAGCTTAGGTCAGGGTAGGGCTAACTATGGCTACACCTTC
cdr3_aa: CASSLGQGRANYGYTF

d_call: NA
clone_size: once
v_call: TRBV27
j_call: TRBJ2-1
cdr3_nt: TGTGCCAGCAGTTTAGAGGCGCTGAGCTCCTACAATGAGCAGTTCTTC
cdr3_aa: CASSLEALSSYNEQFF

d_call: TRBD2
clone_size: NA
v_call: TRBV5-1
j_call: TRBJ2-7
cdr3_nt: TGCGCCAGCAGCGAGATAGCGGGCTCGGCCTACGAGCAGTACTTC
cdr3_aa: CASSEIAGSAYEQYF

d_call: NA
clone_size: NA
v_call: TRBV10-3
j_call: TRBJ1-2
cdr3_nt: TGTGCCACCTACGACGGACTATATGGCTACACCTTC
cdr3_aa: CATYDGLYGYTF

d_call: NA
clone_size: NA
v_call: TRBV9
j_call: TRBJ1-1
cdr3_nt: TGTGCCAGCGGCAGGGAAGGGTATAACACTGAAGCTTTCTTT
cdr3_aa: CASGREGYNTEAFF

d_call: NA
clone_size: NA
v_call: TRBV7-8
j_call: TRBJ2-1
cdr3_nt: TGTGCCAGCAGCTTAGGGGTAGGGAGACACAATGAGCAGTTCTTC
cdr3_aa: CASSLGVGRHNEQFF